The source of this TCR beta chain is a study of neurological immune-mediated disorders. This clonotype was observed at least ten times. TCRdb independently ran MiXCR on the 5' RACE reads; one entry per CDR3 protein. The sample consists of roughly 100,000 distinct CDR3 sequences, 3.5% of them appearing once. Trimming cost V 5 bases and J 7 bases; bases outside gene matches: 6. Germline V gene lookup returns CDR1 DFQATT and CDR2 SNEGSKA (reference sequence). The CDR3 covers 13 residues. This clonotype was sampled from a young woman with multiple sclerosis. This chain uses TRBV20-1 with TRBJ1-5; 9 bases fit TRBD1. Sequencing was done on a sample of PBMCs. The CDR3 DNA follows: TGCAGTGCTCCGGACAGGGGCACCCAGCCCCAGCATTTT. Its translation is CSAPDRGTQPQHF.